A single sample gave rise to the 13 T cell receptor beta chains below, sequenced in a study of T cell responses to AZD1222 COVID-19 vaccine (dated by TCRdb to the early 2020s). The library was obtained by the immunoSEQ multiplex PCR assay. TCRdb took this table from immuneACCESS and kept in-frame rearrangements with V and J called. Such tables lack part of the clones; where checked against another copy, unresolved V genes explain under half of the gap, and the rest is unexplained. The table for this sample lists tens of thousands of clones; roughly 88% of them were counted only once. Around 15% of the sample is in the top ten clones. What the time point label conveys for this sample: about 28 days (+/-7) after the second vaccine dose. This sample comprised peripheral blood, obtained 28 days after the second AZD1222 dose. The origin of the receptors is an adult who received the AZD1222 COVID-19 vaccine.

The gene calls are TRBV28 and TRBJ1-6; D not certain. The ends were cut back, 6 bases at V and 10 bases at J, with 22 bases in the middle. CDR3 length: 16 amino acids. Per the germline V gene, CDR1 is MDHEN and CDR2 is SYDVKM. CDR3 DNA sequence: TGTGCCAGCAGATTCGGACTTGCGGGGAGTCCATCACCCCTCCACTTT. It translates to CASRFGLAGSPSPLHF.

This clone was seen a single time. The chain carries TRBV6-6 and TRBJ2-7; either TRBD1 or TRBD2 may fit D (5 bases each). Germline V lookup: CDR1 MNHNY, CDR2 SVGAGI (reference sequence). Trimming shortened V by 6 bases and J by 2 bases, and 11 bases separated the two germline ends. The CDR3 is 13 residues long. In DNA form, the CDR3 reads TGTGCCAGCAGCGGGACGGTACCCTACGAGCAGTACTTC. This translates into CASSGTVPYEQYF.

The chain joins TRBV28 to TRBJ1-5; D is uncertain. The CDR3 loop spans 15 amino acids. Germline V gene data show CDR1 as MDHEN and CDR2 as SYDVKM. V was cut by 7 bases and J by 5 bases, with 18 bases left in between. The CDR3 protein is CASTSTNGWDQPQHF. The CDR3 DNA reads TGTGCCAGCACCTCAACCAATGGGTGGGATCAGCCCCAGCATTTT.

V is TRBV24-1 and J is TRBJ2-6, with 7 bases lining up with TRBD2. CDR3 length: 21 amino acids. V gave up 1 base and J gave up 1 base; unmatched junction bases: 15. CDR1 and CDR2 (germline): KGHDR, SFDVKD. The CDR3 protein is CATSDFTPGTGGVSGANVLTF. For the CDR3, the DNA is TGTGCCACCAGTGATTTCACCCCGGGTACGGGAGGCGTTTCTGGGGCCAACGTCCTGACTTTC.

The genes are TRBV7-9 and TRBJ1-3, with 7 nucleotides matching TRBD1. Germline V CDR1 and CDR2: SEHNR, FQNEAQ (reference sequence). The CDR3 has 15 amino acids. After removal of 4 bases from V and 4 bases from J, the junction contained 7 bases not matched to a gene. CDR3 DNA: TGTGCCAGCAGCTCGTACAGGGGTCGCGGAAACACCATATATTTT. Translating it yields CASSSYRGRGNTIYF.

V gene TRBV5-1 combines with J gene TRBJ2-3; 9 nucleotides align to TRBD2. CDR3 size: 16 residues. J gave up 1 base and V 3 bases, and 6 bases lay outside the gene matches. CDR1 is SGHRS, CDR2 YFSETQ, per germline. In DNA, the CDR3 is TGCGCCAGCAGCTCTAGGACTAGCGCAGGCACAGATACGCAGTATTTT. Protein product: CASSSRTSAGTDTQYF.

The V and J genes are TRBV9 and TRBJ1-4; D gene ambiguous. The CDR3 contains 15 residues. The germline CDR1 and CDR2 sequences are SGDLS and YYNGEE. V lost 0 bases to trimming and J lost 8 bases, with 14 bases between them. This CDR3 reads CASSVVSGSTEKLFF. The CDR3 coding sequence is TGTGCCAGCAGCGTAGTTTCGGGAAGTACAGAAAAACTGTTTTTT.

The chain combines TRBV7-9 with TRBJ1-2; D gene uncertain. V lost 2 bases and J 12 bases, leaving 10 bases between the germline ends. The CDR3 spans 11 residues. The V gene's germline CDR1 is SEHNR and CDR2 FQNEAQ (reference sequence). The CDR3 DNA follows: TGTGCCAGCAGCTTATTAACCGGGGACACCTTC. This codes for CASSLLTGDTF. The full variable domain, its missing parts supplied by reference TRBV7-9 and TRBJ1-2, is DTGVSQNPRHKITKRGQNVTFRCDPISEHNRLYWYRQTLGQGPEFLTYFQNEAQLEKSRLLSDRFSAERPKGSFSTLEIQRTEQGDSAMYLCASSLLTGDTFGSGTRLTVV.

This chain uses TRBV5-1 with TRBJ2-2, with unresolved D. With 0 bases removed from V and 7 bases from J, the gap between germline ends came to 7 bases. This CDR3 comprises 13 residues. Germline-derived CDR1 and CDR2 are SGHRS and YFSETQ. The CDR3 DNA is TGCGCCAGCAGCTTGGCTAGGTTCGGGGAGCTGTTTTTT. This translates into CASSLARFGELFF.

The chain has TRBV9 and TRBJ1-3; D remains ambiguous. Trimming pared 3 bases from V and 4 bases from J, leaving 5 bases between. There are 12 residues in the CDR3. Per the germline V gene, CDR1 is SGDLS and CDR2 is YYNGEE. CDR3 coding DNA: TGTGCCAGCAGCGGGATGGGAAACACCATATATTTT. Protein product: CASSGMGNTIYF.

This clone was detected a few times. The rearrangement links TRBV7-2 to TRBJ1-2; D uncertain. V was pared by 2 bases and J by 8 bases, with 12 bases between. The germline gives CDR1 SGHTA, CDR2 FQGNSA. This CDR3 comprises 13 residues. The chain's CDR3 is CASSLSPQEGYTF. The CDR3 DNA sequence: TGTGCCAGCAGCTTATCCCCCCAGGAGGGCTACACCTTC.

The chain couples TRBV7-8 to TRBJ2-3; maybe TRBD2 (6 bases). The CDR3 runs to 16 residues. Per the germline V gene, CDR1 is SGHVS and CDR2 is FQNEAQ. Trimming removed 5 bases at V and 4 bases at J, with 19 bases between. The CDR3 DNA sequence: TGTGCCAGCAGCGCAAGACTAGTTCCTGGGGCAGATACGCAGTATTTT. It codes for CASSARLVPGADTQYF. The whole variable domain, filled in from reference TRBV7-8 and TRBJ2-3, reads GAGVSQSPRYKVAKRGQDVALRCDPISGHVSLFWYQQALGQGPEFLTYFQNEAQLDKSGLPSDRFFAERPEGSVSTLKIQRTQQEDSAVYLCASSARLVPGADTQYFGPGTRLTVL.

V is TRBV19 and J is TRBJ1-2; TRBD1 matches at 7 bases. V dropped 9 bases and J dropped 0; count of bases not matched to a gene: 10. CDR3 size: 15 residues. CDR1 is LNHDA and CDR2 is SQIVND in the germline V gene (reference sequence). CDR3 sequence reads: CASSSGDRPNYGYTF. The CDR3 DNA is TGTGCCAGCTCATCCGGGGACAGACCTAACTATGGCTACACCTTC.